The clone carrying this TCR beta chain has a single count. Its cognate antigen is unknown. This record belongs to a study of cytomegalovirus exposure and HLA in healthy donors. Study-level results: In a later analysis, CMV-associated beta chains were mostly HLA-associated, it appeared. It was shown in a later analysis that HLA-associated TCR beta chains were more clonally expanded than other, equally common chains.

Germline V gene sequence: CDR1 MDHEN, CDR2 SYDVKM. Trimming at V came to 6 bases and at J to 6 bases, leaving 6 bases not matched to a gene. This CDR3 comprises 14 residues. Use of 60 Vbeta and 13 Jbeta primers characterized the PCR. As processed by the authors: Among the unique TCR beta chains that a later analysis counted, around 72 million in all, roughly 11 million were shared. Sequencing used immunoSEQ multiplex PCR; TCRdb keeps in-frame clones, though not all of them. The V and J calls and clone size come from that table; D and trimming were worked out from the DNA. This sample has fewer than 120,000 clones, with approximately 83% found just once.

This clonotype originated in a man aged 40-50 years in good health and CMV-seronegative. Sequencing input: PBMCs. J is TRBJ1-1 and V is TRBV28; 11 bases are a match to TRBD1. The CDR3 loop is CASSTGQGAAEAFF. The CDR3 DNA reads as TGTGCCAGCAGCACTGGACAGGGGGCGGCTGAAGCTTTCTTT.